This T cell receptor (beta chain) was retrieved from a study of CD8 T cells in Susac syndrome. Sequencing targeted TCR beta in blood CD8+ and CD4+ T cells. V gave up 4 bases and J gave up 2 bases; unmatched junction bases: 7. This CDR3 comprises 15 residues. Germline V gene lookup returns CDR1 MNHEY and CDR2 SMNVEV (reference sequence). With random hexamers, 0.5 to 1 ug RNA was reverse transcribed. TCRdb processed the immunoSEQ multiplex PCR reads anew with MiXCR; each CDR3 protein has one entry. The table has over 350,000 distinct CDR3 sequences, approximately 89% seen once. This sequence joins TRBV27 and TRBJ2-7, with 8 bases matching TRBD1. The source is a human donor with multiple sclerosis. The sample comprised CD8+ T cells from PBMCs. This chain's CDR3 is CASSWTGYNTYEQYF. The CDR3 DNA sequence: TGTGCCAGCAGTTGGACAGGGTATAACACCTACGAGCAGTACTTC.